This T cell receptor beta chain came from a study of OX40 agonist ivuxolimab in advanced cancers. This table comes from immunoSEQ multiplex PCR, and its TCRdb copy is limited to in-frame clones, with some not included. The profile shows 25,000 to 35,000 clones, around 85% of them singletons. Overall study results and limits: Circulating CD4+ and CD8+ T cells showed clonal expansion by week 6 at 0.1 to 3.0 mg/kg.

This CDR3 comprises 11 residues. The V gene lost 4 bases and the J gene lost 12 bases, with 14 bases spanning the gap. Germline assignment: CDR1 SGHRS and CDR2 YFSETQ. Of note for this clone: Its matching antigen is unknown.

The input for sequencing was CD4+ or CD8+ T cells sorted from blood, taken in a trial of the OX40 agonist ivuxolimab. The V call is TRBV5-1, the J call TRBJ2-7; the D is unclear. The source is an adult with an advanced solid tumor such as melanoma, head and neck, liver or kidney cancer. The CDR3 region is CASSLGLGLYF. CDR3 in DNA: TGCGCCAGCAGCCTGGGTCTAGGTTTGTACTTC. Supplemented by reference TRBV5-1 and TRBJ2-7, the full variable domain reads KAGVTQTPRYLIKTRGQQVTLSCSPISGHRSVSWYQQTPGQGLQFLFEYFSETQRNKGNFPGRFSGRQFSNSRSEMNVSTLELGDSALYLCASSLGLGLYFGPGTRLTVT.